These T cell receptor beta chains were read from a single sample in a study of cytomegalovirus exposure and HLA in healthy donors. Clones were read by immunoSEQ multiplex PCR, and TCRdb kept only the in-frame ones, dropping some. The sample contains more than 130,000 clones, about 74% of which appear only once. Sequenced input: PBMCs. The source of these receptors is a woman in her forties or fifties in good health and CMV-seronegative. Both conserved end residues are part of each CDR3. The D gene is left open where the match is weak. Some rows mark clone size as missing; the rest say once, few, many or name a class of expanded clone.

v_gene	j_gene	d_gene	abundance	CDR3aa	CDR3nt
TRBV11-2	TRBJ1-1	.	.	CASSFPTGEAFF	TGTGCCAGCAGCTTCCCGACGGGTGAAGCTTTCTTT
TRBV7-8	TRBJ2-2	TRBD1	few	CASRPRRGWSELFF	TGTGCCAGCAGACCTCGCAGGGGGTGGAGTGAGCTGTTTTTT
TRBV9	TRBJ2-1	TRBD1	.	CASGADREGISFYNEQFF	TGTGCCAGCGGCGCGGACAGGGAAGGGATTAGCTTTTACAATGAGCAGTTCTTC
TRBV27	TRBJ1-6	.	.	CASSFLNNHRSPLHF	TGTGCCAGCAGTTTCCTCAATAACCATAGATCACCCCTCCACTTT
TRBV6-1	TRBJ2-7	TRBD1	once	CATRGDRERDEQYF	TGTGCCACCCGGGGGGACAGGGAGCGAGACGAGCAGTACTTC
TRBV15	TRBJ2-3	TRBD2	once	CATSPQREGTDTQYF	TGTGCCACCAGCCCCCAGCGGGAAGGCACAGATACGCAGTATTTT
TRBV7-2	TRBJ2-5	TRBD2	.	CASSQNSRGGRETQYF	TGTGCCAGCAGCCAAAACTCCCGGGGGGGCCGAGAGACCCAGTACTTC
TRBV5-4	TRBJ2-7	TRBD2	.	CASSLGFGTSGGLYEQYF	TGTGCCAGCAGCTTGGGATTCGGGACTAGCGGGGGTCTCTACGAGCAGTACTTC
TRBV10-2	TRBJ2-5	TRBD1	.	CASSLRQGPGETQYF	TGCGCCAGCAGTCTGAGACAGGGGCCGGGAGAGACCCAGTACTTC
TRBV2	TRBJ2-2	TRBD1	few	CARGVVAGTVPSTGELFF	TGTGCCAGGGGTGTCGTAGCAGGGACAGTCCCCAGCACCGGGGAGCTGTTTTTT
TRBV4-2	TRBJ2-1	.	.	CASSQTGAYNEQFF	TGTGCCAGCAGCCAGACCGGGGCCTACAATGAGCAGTTCTTC
TRBV18	TRBJ1-4	.	.	CASSPTQEQLANEKLFF	TGTGCCAGCTCACCCACACAGGAACAGCTGGCTAATGAAAAACTGTTTTTT
TRBV5-5	TRBJ2-5	.	once	CASSRGGQGTQYF	TGTGCCAGCAGCCGCGGGGGCCAGGGGACCCAGTACTTC
TRBV7-9	TRBJ1-5	.	.	CASSLSGNQPQHF	TGTGCCAGCAGCTTATCCGGGAATCAGCCCCAGCATTTT
TRBV29-1	TRBJ2-7	.	medium-sized	CSVESEAETSYEQYF	TGCAGCGTTGAATCCGAGGCCGAGACCTCCTACGAGCAGTACTTC
TRBV11-3	TRBJ2-1	TRBD2	.	CASSLAGGSYNEQFF	TGTGCCAGCAGCTTAGCGGGGGGGTCCTACAATGAGCAGTTCTTC
TRBV5-4	TRBJ2-7	TRBD2	.	CASSLEAGAYEQYF	TGTGCCAGCAGCTTGGAAGCGGGGGCCTACGAGCAGTACTTC
TRBV28	TRBJ2-3	.	.	CASSLRWTFTDTQYF	TGTGCCAGCAGTTTACGGTGGACTTTTACAGATACGCAGTATTTT
TRBV7-2	TRBJ2-3	.	.	CASSLDPGMGTDTQYF	TGTGCCAGCAGCTTAGATCCAGGGATGGGCACAGATACGCAGTATTTT
TRBV6-1	TRBJ2-1	TRBD1	.	CASIDRDRAWNEQFF	TGTGCCAGCATCGACCGGGACAGGGCATGGAATGAGCAGTTCTTC
TRBV10-3	TRBJ2-2	TRBD2	.	CAISSGENTGELFF	TGTGCCATCAGTAGCGGGGAAAACACCGGGGAGCTGTTTTTT
TRBV6-5	TRBJ2-6	.	.	CASTRAGAGANVLTF	TGTGCCAGCACTAGGGCGGGGGCCGGGGCCAACGTCCTGACTTTC
TRBV9	TRBJ1-4	.	.	CASSASTGGEKLFF	TGTGCCAGCAGCGCCTCGACCGGGGGAGAAAAACTGTTTTTT
TRBV27	TRBJ1-2	.	.	CASGIQGISYGYTF	TGTGCCAGCGGGATTCAGGGGATCAGCTATGGCTACACCTTC
TRBV10-3	TRBJ1-2	.	once	CANRGLNYGYTF	TGTGCCAACCGGGGTCTAAACTATGGCTACACCTTC
TRBV5-1	TRBJ2-3	TRBD2	.	CASSLRTSGGKPTDTQYF	TGCGCCAGCAGCCTACGGACTAGCGGGGGGAAACCCACAGATACGCAGTATTTT
TRBV21-1	TRBJ1-2	.	.	CASSKKGVRDYGYTF	TGTGCCAGCAGCAAAAAGGGGGTCAGGGACTATGGCTACACCTTC
TRBV7-9	TRBJ1-2	.	.	CASSLQAGSHGYTF	TGTGCCAGCAGCTTACAAGCAGGGTCCCATGGCTACACCTTC
TRBV29-1	TRBJ2-5	.	few	CSVELETQYF	TGCAGCGTTGAACTTGAGACCCAGTACTTC